Listed below are T cell receptor beta chains from one sample, sequenced in a study of OX40 agonist ivuxolimab in advanced cancers. Data came from immunoSEQ multiplex PCR; TCRdb stores just in-frame clones and leaves some out. The repertoire includes tens of thousands of clones, 84% of them detected once, and around 0.7% sits in the top ten. The input for sequencing was CD4+ or CD8+ T cells sorted from blood, taken in a trial of the OX40 agonist ivuxolimab. The origin of the receptors is an adult with an advanced solid tumor such as melanoma, head and neck, liver or kidney cancer. CDR3s include the opening cysteine and the closing phenylalanine or tryptophan. The order of the fields is clone size, D gene, V gene, J gene, CDR3 DNA, CDR3 protein. The D gene is left open where the match is weak. Expanded clones get a size class; other rows say once, few or many, or leave the size out.

NA,NA,TRBV19,TRBJ2-1,TGTGCCAGTAGTAGTTTGTGGGATGAGCAGTTCTTC,CASSSLWDEQFF
NA,NA,TRBV6-4,TRBJ1-5,TGTGCCAGCACAGCGACCTATAGCAATCAGCCCCAGCATTTT,CASTATYSNQPQHF
NA,NA,TRBV9,TRBJ1-4,TGTGCCAGCAGCGTGCGGGAAAAACTGTTTTTT,CASSVREKLFF
NA,NA,TRBV5-4,TRBJ2-2,TGTGCCAGCAGCTTGATGCCGACCACCGGGGAGCTGTTTTTT,CASSLMPTTGELFF
once,NA,TRBV9,TRBJ2-2,TGTGCCAGCAGCGTAGCTCTGGGTTTGAACACCGGGGAGCTGTTTTTT,CASSVALGLNTGELFF
NA,TRBD2,TRBV10-3,TRBJ2-6,TGTGCCATCAGGGGACTAGCGGGAGGGTCGGTAGGGGCCAACGTCCTGACTTTC,CAIRGLAGGSVGANVLTF
once,NA,TRBV5-6,TRBJ2-6,TGTGCCAGCACCCCCGGTGGGACTGGGGCCAACGTCCTGACTTTC,CASTPGGTGANVLTF
once,TRBD1,TRBV28,TRBJ2-7,TGTGCCAGCACCCCCGGGACAGCGAGCTCCTACGAGCAGTACTTC,CASTPGTASSYEQYF
NA,TRBD2,TRBV6-6,TRBJ2-3,TGTGCCAGCAGTCCCTCGTCCGGGGGAGGGGCAGATACGCAGTATTTT,CASSPSSGGGADTQYF
NA,NA,TRBV28,TRBJ1-5,TGTGCCAGCATAGGATCCCCCAATACTGATAGCAATCAGCCCCAGCATTTT,CASIGSPNTDSNQPQHF
NA,NA,TRBV5-6,TRBJ2-1,TGTGCCAGCAGCTTGGATTGGACTGTCACGAATGAGCAGTTCTTC,CASSLDWTVTNEQFF
NA,TRBD2,TRBV11-2,TRBJ2-3,TGTGCCAGCAGCTTATTCCCAGCGGGAATAAGCACAGATACGCAGTATTTT,CASSLFPAGISTDTQYF
NA,NA,TRBV5-8,TRBJ2-3,TGTGCCAGCAGCTTGGCCTCGGCATCGACCTACACAGATACGCAGTATTTT,CASSLASASTYTDTQYF
NA,TRBD1,TRBV19,TRBJ1-5,TGTGCCAGTAGTTCAGGACAGGCCTATGTCAATCAGCCCCAGCATTTT,CASSSGQAYVNQPQHF